The next 26 T cell receptor beta chains were all read from a single sample in a study of T cells in Graves' hyperthyroidism and ophthalmopathy (dated by TCRdb to between 2018 and 2020). The method was multiplex PCR. TCRdb records Illumina HiSeq 2000 as the sequencer. The TCR beta CDR3 regions were amplified from RNA transcripts. The TCR CDR3 was subjected to a first round of RT-PCR using the HTBI primer set and the Qiagen OneStep RT-PCR kit. Starting from the raw public reads, TCRdb applied fastp trimming at Q25, assembled clones with MiXCR and retained in-frame beta chains. Rows with a matching CDR3 protein are joined into one entry that keeps the most common DNA and genes. The table for this sample lists approximately 700,000 distinct CDR3 sequences; over 15% of them were counted only once. The top ten clones comprise 8.4% of the sample. The sequencing input was blood. The receptors were gathered from a man aged 18 to 30 with Graves' hyperthyroidism.

This clonotype was seen many times. The rearrangement uses TRBV6-6 and TRBJ2-3; D gene ambiguous. This CDR3 is built from 13 residues. Germline CDR1 is MNHNY and CDR2 is SVGAGI (reference sequence). V gave up 0 bases and J gave up 2 bases, with 3 bases separating them. In nucleotides, the CDR3 is TGTGCCAGCAGTTACTCGAACACAGATACGCAGTATTTT. Amino acids: CASSYSNTDTQYF.

In its sample, this clonotype was seen many times. Written as DNA, the CDR3 is TGCAGTGCTAGCGCGGGGACTAGCGAAAGAAACAATGAGCAGTTCTTC. This codes for CSASAGTSERNNEQFF. This rearrangement joins TRBV20-1 to TRBJ2-1; 10 nucleotides line up with TRBD2. The ends lost 3 bases at V and 5 bases at J; junction bases unmatched: 10. Looked up from germline, CDR1 is DFQATT and CDR2 is SNEGSKA (reference sequence). The CDR3 loop spans 16 amino acids.

This clonotype was detected only a few times. The chain uses TRBV7-8 and TRBJ2-3; D might be TRBD2 (5 bases). V was clipped by 5 bases and J by 1 base, with 16 bases between them. CDR1 and CDR2 (germline): SGHVS, FQNEAQ. The CDR3 extends over 16 amino acids. CDR3 sequence: CASSVEGWAGTDTQYF. As DNA, the CDR3 is TGTGCCAGCAGCGTAGAGGGTTGGGCGGGCACAGATACGCAGTATTTT.

This clonotype appeared a few times. This rearrangement joins TRBV12-3 or TRBV12-4 to TRBJ2-1; 15 bases match TRBD2. With V trimmed by 6 bases and J by 7 bases, 4 bases remained unmatched. This CDR3 is built from 15 residues. As DNA, the CDR3 is TGTGCCAGCAGCGGACTAGCGGGAGGGTGGAATGAGCAGTTCTTC. It translates to CASSGLAGGWNEQFF.

Ten or more counts support this clonotype. The rearrangement joins TRBV11-1 to TRBJ1-5; 7 nucleotides line up with TRBD1. CDR3 size: 15 residues. V trimming: 8 bases; J trimming: 3 bases; junction bases outside the gene matches: 10. Germline-derived CDR1 and CDR2 are SGHAT and FQDESV (reference sequence). CDR3 DNA: TGTGCCAGCTCTACAGGGGAGGGACCCAATCAGCCCCAGCATTTT. Protein product: CASSTGEGPNQPQHF.

This chain joins TRBV9 and TRBJ2-7; D tentatively fits TRBD1 or TRBD2 (6 bases each). Germline CDR1 and CDR2: SGDLS and YYNGEE. Trimming removed 2 bases from V and 4 bases from J, with 19 bases in between. The CDR3 sequence is 16 residues long. In DNA form, the CDR3 reads TGTGCCAGCAGCGTCGGGGCGAGGGGGGCCTATTACGAGCAGTACTTC. This gives the protein CASSVGARGAYYEQYF.

The chain carries TRBV11-3 and TRBJ2-1; D is unclear. Per the germline V gene, CDR1 is SGHNT and CDR2 is YENEEA. The CDR3 consists of 15 residues. V lost 2 bases and J 0 bases, leaving 8 bases between the germline ends. The CDR3 is CASSLWQISYNEQFF. The DNA of the CDR3 is TGTGCCAGCAGCTTATGGCAGATCTCCTACAATGAGCAGTTCTTC.

The chain is built from TRBV20-1 and TRBJ1-5, with unresolved D. Trimming removed 0 bases from V and 9 bases from J, with 6 bases in between. Germline CDR1 reads DFQATT; CDR2 reads SNEGSKA (reference sequence). This CDR3 comprises 11 residues. The CDR3, as DNA: TGCAGTGCTAGAGAAAAGGGGCCCCAGCATTTT. It yields the protein CSAREKGPQHF.

This clonotype has ten or more counts. The chain couples TRBV10-3 to TRBJ2-3; D remains unclear. Trimming took 2 bases from V and 6 from J, leaving 6 bases between them. The CDR3 has 12 residues. Germline-derived CDR1 and CDR2 are ENHRY and SYGVKD. Written as DNA, the CDR3 is TGTGCCATCAGTGAGGGGTTGGATACGCAGTATTTT. This gives the protein CAISEGLDTQYF.

This chain connects TRBV19 to TRBJ2-4, with 9 bases identical to TRBD1. V trimming: 5 bases; J trimming: 8 bases; junction bases outside the gene matches: 7. The CDR3 loop spans 14 amino acids. Germline CDR1 LNHDA, CDR2 SQIVND (reference sequence). The CDR3 DNA reads as TGTGCCAGTAGTTCTACAGGGGGCATCGACATTCAGTACTTC. As protein: CASSSTGGIDIQYF.

This clonotype was detected many times. The chain recombines TRBV20-1 with TRBJ2-6; D is undetermined. V lost 3 bases, J lost 2 bases, and 5 bases lay in between. The CDR3 is 13 amino acids. Looked up from germline, CDR1 is DFQATT and CDR2 is SNEGSKA (reference sequence). The CDR3 sequence is CSASSAGANVLTF. The CDR3 DNA sequence: TGCAGTGCTAGTTCGGCTGGGGCCAACGTCCTGACTTTC.

The chain is built from TRBV12-3 or TRBV12-4 and TRBJ2-1; TRBD1 agrees at 8 bases. V lost 4 bases, J lost 0 bases, and 5 bases stayed unmatched. The CDR3 extends over 16 amino acids. CDR3 DNA: TGTGCCAGCAGTTACAGGGGGTCCAGCTCCTACAATGAGCAGTTCTTC. Its protein product is CASSYRGSSSYNEQFF.

This clonotype has only a few counts. The chain joins TRBV4-2 to TRBJ2-3; D is perhaps TRBD1 (5 bases). The CDR3 runs to 14 residues. V was pared by 4 bases and J by 4 bases, with 12 bases between. Germline assignment: CDR1 LGHNA and CDR2 YNFKEQ. The CDR3 loop is CASSPTPRADTQYF. The DNA of the CDR3 is TGTGCCAGCAGCCCCACCCCCAGGGCAGATACGCAGTATTTT.

This clonotype was seen only a few times. The chain links TRBV6-1 to TRBJ2-7, with 9 bases matching TRBD1. V trimming: 6 bases; J trimming: 6 bases; junction bases outside the gene matches: 15. Germline V CDR1 and CDR2: MNHNS, SASEGT. This CDR3 comprises 16 residues. The CDR3 DNA reads as TGTGCCAGCAGATCTAGGCCGGGACAGGGTATTGGCGAGCAGTACTTC. Protein sequence: CASRSRPGQGIGEQYF.

This clonotype was seen repeatedly, ten times or more. The chain employs TRBV30 and TRBJ2-5; D not certain. The V gene lost 7 bases and the J gene lost 5 bases, with 17 bases spanning the gap. The CDR3 runs 13 residues. Germline assignment: CDR1 GTSNPN and CDR2 SVGIG (reference sequence). CDR3 in DNA: TGTGCCTCCACGAAACGTATTCTGGAGACCCAGTACTTC. Translation: CASTKRILETQYF.

The chain combines TRBV3-1 with TRBJ2-7; TRBD2 might be the D (6 bases). From germline, CDR1 is LGHDT and CDR2 YNNKEL (reference sequence). The CDR3 loop spans 16 amino acids. With 3 bases removed from V and 0 bases from J, the gap between germline ends came to 15 bases. CDR3 bases: TGTGCCAGCAGCCAGACTAGGGGCCTGCTCTCCTACGAGCAGTACTTC. The encoded protein is CASSQTRGLLSYEQYF.

Only a few counts were recorded for this clonotype. The V and J genes are TRBV15 and TRBJ2-3; D is uncertain. This CDR3 is built from 14 residues. V lost 0 bases and J 4 bases, leaving 8 bases between the germline ends. Germline loops: CDR1 LNHNV, CDR2 YYDKDF (reference sequence). The CDR3 is CATSREGSSDTQYF. The CDR3 DNA sequence: TGTGCCACCAGCAGAGAAGGGTCTTCAGATACGCAGTATTTT.

This clonotype was counted many times. V usage is TRBV7-3 and J usage is TRBJ2-2; the match to TRBD1 covers 8 bases. The CDR3 is 18 amino acids. V lost 1 base to trimming and J lost 6 bases; unmatched junction nucleotides: 13. Germline CDR1 is SGHTA and CDR2 is FQGTGA. The CDR3 region is CASSLNPTGGRGAGELFF. In nucleotides, the CDR3 is TGTGCCAGCAGCTTAAACCCCACAGGGGGGCGAGGGGCCGGGGAGCTGTTTTTT. Filled out from reference TRBV7-3 and TRBJ2-2, the complete variable domain reads GAGVSQTPSNKVTEKGKYVELRCDPISGHTALYWYRQSLGQGPEFLIYFQGTGAADDSGLPNDRFFAVRPEGSVSTLKIQRTERGDSAVYLCASSLNPTGGRGAGELFFGEGSRLTVL.

This clonotype was detected ten times or more. The rearrangement joins TRBV28 to TRBJ1-5, with D unresolved. The V and J ends lost 7 bases and 7 bases respectively, with 26 bases between them. Germline CDR1 and CDR2: MDHEN and SYDVKM. This CDR3 spans 17 amino acids. The DNA for the CDR3 is TGTGCCAGCACGGCCCTCATAGAACGTTCTCTGGGGCAGCCCCAGCATTTT. This encodes CASTALIERSLGQPQHF.

This chain connects TRBV13 to TRBJ2-7; a possible D gene is TRBD1 (5 bases). Germline CDR1 reads PRHDT; CDR2 reads FYEKMQ (reference sequence). Trimming stripped 5 bases from V and 5 bases from J, with 16 bases between. The CDR3 is 14 amino acids. The DNA for the CDR3 is TGTGCCAGCAGCGGGAAGGGCAGGGCCCACGAGCAGTACTTC. The encoded protein is CASSGKGRAHEQYF.

A remark on this clonotype: The junction departs from the called germline gene at one end, perhaps through a read error. The genes are TRBV24-1 and TRBJ2-2; D perhaps matches TRBD2 (5 bases). Germline CDR1 is KGHDR and CDR2 is SFDVKD. The CDR3 totals 14 residues. The DNA for the CDR3 is TGTGCCACCAGTGAAGACGCGAACACCGGGGAGCTGCTTTTT. As protein: CATSEDANTGELLF.

This clonotype was detected a few times. The chain carries TRBV20-1 and TRBJ2-7, with TRBD2 matching over 13 bases. V lost 6 bases to trimming and J lost 0 bases; unmatched junction nucleotides: 17. Germline loops: CDR1 DFQATT, CDR2 SNEGSKA (reference sequence). The CDR3 runs to 19 residues. CDR3: CSARPRTSGSHRSSYEQYF. The CDR3 nucleotides are TGCAGTGCCCGACCGAGGACTAGCGGGAGCCATCGAAGCTCCTACGAGCAGTACTTC.

This clonotype was picked up a small number of times. V is TRBV3-1 and J is TRBJ2-5; 7 bases fit TRBD2. CDR1 is LGHDT and CDR2 is YNNKEL in the germline V gene (reference sequence). The CDR3 is 16 amino acids. V shed 0 bases and J 5 bases; nucleotides not matched to a gene: 9. The CDR3 nucleotides are TGTGCCAGCAGCCAAGAGGGCTCGACTAGCTTGGAGACCCAGTACTTC. It codes for CASSQEGSTSLETQYF.

In its sample, this clonotype was seen many times. The rearrangement joins TRBV12-3 or TRBV12-4 to TRBJ2-3; D may match TRBD1 or TRBD2 (5 bases each). Trimming cost V 1 base and J 7 bases, with 9 bases left between them. CDR3 length: 13 residues. The CDR3 bases are TGTGCCAGCAGTTTAGGAGGGGAGAATACGCAGTATTTT. As protein: CASSLGGENTQYF.

This clonotype has a count of ten or more. V and J are TRBV29-1 and TRBJ2-7, with a weak D call TRBD2 (7 bases). The ends were cut back, 2 bases at V and 6 bases at J, with 14 bases in the middle. The CDR3 runs 13 residues. Germline-derived CDR1 and CDR2 are SQVTM and ANQGSEA. The CDR3 nucleotides are TGCAGCGTTGAATTAGGGGGAGGGACCGAGCAGTACTTC. It yields the protein CSVELGGGTEQYF.

This clonotype has at least ten counts. The chain has TRBV28 and TRBJ2-5; D is possibly TRBD2 (6 bases). There are 15 residues in the CDR3. V shed 6 bases and J shed 3 bases, with 17 bases lying between them. Germline V gives CDR1 MDHEN, CDR2 SYDVKM. This CDR3 is CASSPSGVGKETQYF. CDR3 in DNA: TGTGCCAGCAGCCCCTCGGGAGTTGGCAAAGAGACCCAGTACTTC.